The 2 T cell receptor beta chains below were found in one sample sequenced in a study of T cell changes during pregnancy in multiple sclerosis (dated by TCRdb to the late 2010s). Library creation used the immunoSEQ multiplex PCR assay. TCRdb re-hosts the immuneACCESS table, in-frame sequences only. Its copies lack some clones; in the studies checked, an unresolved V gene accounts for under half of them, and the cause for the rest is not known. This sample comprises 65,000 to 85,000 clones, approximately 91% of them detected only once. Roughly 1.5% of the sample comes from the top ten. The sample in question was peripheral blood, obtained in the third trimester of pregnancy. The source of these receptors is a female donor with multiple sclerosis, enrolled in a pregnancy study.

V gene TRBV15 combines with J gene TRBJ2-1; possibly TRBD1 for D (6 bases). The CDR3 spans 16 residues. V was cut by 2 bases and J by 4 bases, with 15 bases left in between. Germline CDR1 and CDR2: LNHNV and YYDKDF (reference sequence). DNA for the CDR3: TGTGCCACCAGCAGAAATACAGGGACCAGGTACAATGAGCAGTTCTTC. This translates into CATSRNTGTRYNEQFF.

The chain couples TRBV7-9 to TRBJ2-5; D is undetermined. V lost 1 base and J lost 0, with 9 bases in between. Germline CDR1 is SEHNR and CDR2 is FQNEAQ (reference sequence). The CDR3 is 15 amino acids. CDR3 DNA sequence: TGTGCCAGCAGCTTAGGTGCACAGAACCAAGAGACCCAGTACTTC. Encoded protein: CASSLGAQNQETQYF.